This TCR beta chain emerged from a study of Graves' ophthalmopathy and Graves' hyperthyroidism. This CDR3 has 14 residues. J lost 4 bases, V lost 8 bases, and 7 bases had no gene match. Germline CDR1 reads DFQATT; CDR2 reads SNEGSKA (reference sequence). The authors amplified TCR beta CDR3 regions, and they did so from RNA transcripts for repertoire sequencing. HTBI primers were employed in first-round RT-PCR, then a second-round multiplex PCR followed. MiXCR, applied by TCRdb to the multiplex PCR reads, yields one record per CDR3 protein. The sample lists roughly 700,000 distinct CDR3 sequences; roughly two fifths were seen once. Additional autoimmune diseases, uncontrolled infections, pregnancy or lactation disqualified patients. A diagnosis was made from clinical symptoms together with serum thyroxine, TRAb, thyroid ultrasound and orbital computed tomography. Someone took the PBMCs out of 10 ml of fresh peripheral blood.

The sequence was obtained from an adult man with Graves' ophthalmopathy. Material: peripheral blood. The chain couples TRBV20-1 to TRBJ2-5, with 13 nucleotides matching TRBD2. CDR3 sequence: CSLGGLAGRETQYF. DNA of the CDR3: TGCAGTCTAGGGGGACTAGCGGGAAGAGAGACCCAGTACTTC.